Presented here are 19 T cell receptor beta chains from one specimen sequenced in a study of beta chain features in type 1 diabetes. As every portion of the isolated RNA was reverse transcribed, the sequencing read expressed TCRB transcripts. The method was immunoSEQ multiplex PCR; TCRdb's version includes in-frame clones alone and lacks a portion of them. The sample lists roughly 300,000 clones, 6.5% to 10% seen once, with more than 0.4% in the top ten. Sequenced: central memory CD4+ T cells from blood. The receptor source for this set is a woman aged 18-29 years in good health.

This clone came up a few times. The V call is TRBV5-4, the J call TRBJ2-2; the match to TRBD2 covers 10 bases. With V trimmed by 0 bases and J by 1 base, 0 bases remained unmatched. CDR1 and CDR2 (germline): SGHNT, YYREEE (reference sequence). The CDR3 length is 16 residues. The CDR3 nucleotides read TGTGCCAGCAGCTTGGCTAGCGGGAGGAACACCGGGGAGCTGTTTTTT. It encodes CASSLASGRNTGELFF.

In this sample, this clone turned up many times. The gene calls are TRBV29-1 and TRBJ2-7; D unresolved. Germline-derived CDR1 and CDR2 are SQVTM and ANQGSEA. The V gene lost 4 bases and the J gene lost 0 bases, with 10 bases spanning the gap. CDR3 length: 13 residues. The CDR3 protein is CSVGYPTSYEQYF. CDR3 in DNA: TGCAGCGTTGGGTATCCGACCTCCTACGAGCAGTACTTC.

This clone was picked up a small number of times. The J gene is TRBJ2-7, the V gene TRBV28; no reliable D call. Trimming shortened V by 10 bases and J by 1 base, and 11 bases separated the two germline ends. The CDR3 has 12 amino acids. Germline CDR1 is MDHEN and CDR2 is SYDVKM. The CDR3 protein is CATGLASYEQYF. CDR3 sequence (DNA): TGTGCCACCGGGCTGGCTTCCTACGAGCAGTACTTC. The complete variable domain, with remaining parts taken from reference TRBV28 and TRBJ2-7, reads DVKVTQSSRYLVKRTGEKVFLECVQDMDHENMFWYRQDPGLGLRLIYFSYDVKMKEKGDIPEGYSVSREKKERFSLILESASTNQTSMYLCATGLASYEQYFGPGTRLTVT.

The chain recombines TRBV28 with TRBJ2-2; D not certain. V lost 5 bases, J lost 4 bases, and 11 bases lay in between. CDR3 length equals 14 residues. The germline V gene has CDR1 MDHEN and CDR2 SYDVKM. The CDR3 region has the DNA TGTGCCAGCAGTCCCATCCCTCGCACCGGGGAGCTGTTTTTT. Protein sequence: CASSPIPRTGELFF.

This clone was seen ten or more times. The chain links TRBV18 to TRBJ2-1, with 10 bases that match TRBD2. This CDR3 comprises 15 residues. Germline V CDR1 and CDR2: KGHSH, LQKENI. Losses at the gene ends were 2 bases for V and 3 bases for J; bases not matched to a gene: 1. The CDR3 DNA reads as TGTGCCAGCTCACCAAGGACTAGCGGCTACAATGAGCAGTTCTTC. Its translation is CASSPRTSGYNEQFF.

This clone was recorded a few times. The chain joins TRBV25-1 to TRBJ2-1, with TRBD1 matching 11 bases. V dropped 6 bases and J dropped 4; count of bases not matched to a gene: 2. CDR3 size: 14 residues. The V gene's germline CDR1 is MGHDK and CDR2 SYGVNS. The CDR3 loop reads CASSRDRGYNEQFF. Written as DNA, the CDR3 is TGTGCCAGCAGCCGGGACAGGGGGTACAATGAGCAGTTCTTC.

This clone was found a few times. The rearrangement joins TRBV9 to TRBJ2-1; tentative D call: TRBD1 (6 bases). CDR1 is SGDLS, CDR2 YYNGEE, per germline. Trimming took 4 bases from V and 9 from J, leaving 20 bases between them. The CDR3 sequence is 15 residues long. DNA of the CDR3: TGTGCCAGCAGCCCCCCCGGGACAAAAAGTGTTGAGCAGTTCTTC. Translating gives CASSPPGTKSVEQFF.

The gene calls are TRBV6-1 and TRBJ1-1, with a tentative D call TRBD1 (6 bases). V was pared by 1 base and J by 9 bases, with 12 bases between. The CDR3 covers 13 residues. Germline CDR1 and CDR2: MNHNS and SASEGT. Written as DNA, the CDR3 is TGTGCCAGCAGTGAAGAGGGGGGTTGGAAAGCTTTCTTT. Protein sequence: CASSEEGGWKAFF.

The V and J genes are TRBV19 and TRBJ2-5, with TRBD2 matching 8 bases. Germline loops: CDR1 LNHDA, CDR2 SQIVND (reference sequence). With 6 bases clipped from V and 5 bases from J, the junction kept 11 bases outside the gene matches. CDR3 length: 15 amino acids. CDR3 sequence reads: CASRGPGLETETQYF. CDR3 DNA sequence: TGTGCCAGTAGGGGTCCGGGACTAGAGACGGAGACCCAGTACTTC. Filled out from reference TRBV19 and TRBJ2-5, the complete variable domain reads DGGITQSPKYLFRKEGQNVTLSCEQNLNHDAMYWYRQDPGQGLRLIYYSQIVNDFQKGDIAEGYSVSREKKESFPLTVTSAQKNPTAFYLCASRGPGLETETQYFGPGTRLLVL.

This clone came up a few times. This chain uses TRBV2 with TRBJ2-4, with 7 bases lining up with TRBD1. The ends lost 7 bases at V and 12 bases at J; junction bases unmatched: 12. CDR3 length: 13 amino acids. Per the germline V gene, CDR1 is SNHLY and CDR2 is FYNNEI. CDR3 nucleotides: TGTGCCAGCAATATAGACAGGGTCTCTGCTCAGTACTTC. Translated: CASNIDRVSAQYF.

This clone appeared a few times. V is TRBV19 and J is TRBJ2-3; 10 bases align to TRBD1. The CDR3 sequence is 17 residues long. Germline lookup yields CDR1 LNHDA and CDR2 SQIVND (reference sequence). V shed 3 bases and J 0 bases; nucleotides not matched to a gene: 6. The DNA for the CDR3 is TGTGCCAGTAGTATGGGACAGGGGAGTTCTAGCACAGATACGCAGTATTTT. Its translation is CASSMGQGSSSTDTQYF.

In this sample, this clone turned up a few times. The chain uses TRBV5-1 and TRBJ2-6; maybe TRBD1 (6 bases). The CDR3 runs 15 residues. CDR1 is SGHRS and CDR2 is YFSETQ in the germline V gene. V shed 3 bases and J shed 0 bases, with 7 bases lying between them. The CDR3: CASSWTVSGANVLTF. Written as DNA, the CDR3 is TGCGCCAGCAGCTGGACAGTCTCTGGGGCCAACGTCCTGACTTTC.

This clone was counted ten times or more. This chain's CDR3 is CASSQAAVYGYTF. CDR3 sequence (DNA): TGTGCCAGCAGCCAGGCCGCAGTCTATGGCTACACCTTC. The chain uses TRBV7-9 and TRBJ1-2; D is unresolved. V lost 5 bases to trimming and J lost 4 bases, with 11 bases between them. The V gene's germline CDR1 is SEHNR and CDR2 FQNEAQ (reference sequence). This CDR3 region has 13 residues.

This sequence joins TRBV4-3 and TRBJ1-6; D gene ambiguous. Trimming removed 1 base from V and 6 bases from J, with 13 bases in between. This CDR3 comprises 16 residues. Germline V gene sequence: CDR1 LGHNA, CDR2 YSLEER. The CDR3 protein is CASSQVVSLSNSPLHF. DNA for the CDR3: TGCGCCAGCAGCCAAGTTGTCAGCCTCTCTAATTCACCCCTCCACTTT.

This rearrangement joins TRBV28 to TRBJ2-5, with TRBD2 matching 10 bases. After removal of 6 bases from V and 7 bases from J, the junction contained 8 bases not matched to a gene. CDR1 is MDHEN, CDR2 SYDVKM, per germline. The CDR3 extends over 14 amino acids. The CDR3 reads CASSWTSGLGTQYF. In DNA form, the CDR3 reads TGTGCCAGCAGCTGGACTAGCGGCCTAGGGACCCAGTACTTC.

The rearrangement joins TRBV6-6 to TRBJ2-3, with 8 bases aligning to TRBD1. The CDR3 consists of 15 residues. V dropped 6 bases and J dropped 2; count of bases not matched to a gene: 7. The germline V gene encodes CDR1 MNHNY and CDR2 SVGAGI (reference sequence). The CDR3 nucleotides are TGTGCCAGCAGCAGGGGGCAAGTCAACACAGATACGCAGTATTTT. Its translation is CASSRGQVNTDTQYF.

This CDR3 is CASSLDRQGSEQYF. Written as DNA, the CDR3 is TGTGCCAGCAGCTTGGACCGACAGGGATCCGAGCAGTACTTC. J is TRBJ2-7 and V is TRBV5-8; 7 bases match TRBD1. This CDR3 comprises 14 residues. Germline values: CDR1 SGHTS, CDR2 YDEGEE. After removal of 0 bases from V and 6 bases from J, the junction contained 6 bases not matched to a gene.

At least ten counts were recorded for this clone. This chain connects TRBV7-8 to TRBJ2-1; no reliable D call. V was cut by 1 base and J by 2 bases, with 15 bases left in between. The length of the CDR3 is 17 residues. Per the germline V gene, CDR1 is SGHVS and CDR2 is FQNEAQ. CDR3 bases: TGTGCCAGCAGCTTAGTCACGCGGAGTACCGCCTACAATGAGCAGTTCTTC. It specifies CASSLVTRSTAYNEQFF.

The chain joins TRBV28 to TRBJ2-7, with 8 bases fitting TRBD2. The germline CDR1 and CDR2 sequences are MDHEN and SYDVKM. The CDR3 length is 15 residues. J lost 2 bases, V lost 5 bases, and 8 bases had no gene match. Here the CDR3 reads CASSPHGGGAYEQYF. The CDR3 bases are TGTGCCAGCAGTCCCCACGGGGGGGGAGCCTACGAGCAGTACTTC.